Following are 32 T cell receptor beta chains from one sample sequenced in a study of blood T cell repertoires in COVID-19. Only in-frame clones appear in the TCRdb table, and some are missing; sequencing was by immunoSEQ multiplex PCR. Here the sample spans about 180,000 clones, around four fifths being singletons. Sequenced sample: peripheral blood. The receptors derive from a woman in her 70s with COVID-19, enrolled during active disease.

The rearrangement links TRBV2 to TRBJ2-3, with 10 bases identical to TRBD2. The V and J ends lost 8 bases and 7 bases, in that order; junction bases with no gene match: 15. Germline V gene lookup returns CDR1 SNHLY and CDR2 FYNNEI. CDR3 length: 16 residues. The CDR3 nucleotides are TGTGCCAGCTCCACGGGGGCAGCGGGAGGGCGGAATACGCAGTATTTT. Protein product: CASSTGAAGGRNTQYF.

This rearrangement joins TRBV27 to TRBJ2-1, with D possibly being TRBD2 (5 bases). The CDR3 runs 14 residues. CDR1 MNHEY and CDR2 SMNVEV come from the germline V gene (reference sequence). The V and J ends lost 2 bases and 7 bases respectively, with 12 bases between them. CDR3 DNA: TGTGCCAGCAGTTTAATTCTAGCCGAGAATGAGCAGTTCTTC. It encodes CASSLILAENEQFF.

DNA for the CDR3: TGTGCCAGCCGGCGACAGAACAATCAGCCCCAGCATTTT. This translates into CASRRQNNQPQHF. This chain uses TRBV2 with TRBJ1-5, with D possibly matching TRBD1 (5 bases). Deletions cut 8 bases from V and 3 bases from J, with 11 bases between. Germline assignment: CDR1 SNHLY and CDR2 FYNNEI. The CDR3 has 13 amino acids. Full variable domain (remainder filled in from reference TRBV2 and TRBJ1-5): EPEVTQTPSHQVTQMGQEVILRCVPISNHLYFYWYRQILGQKVEFLVSFYNNEISEKSEIFDDQFSVERPDGSNFTLKIRSTKLEDSAMYFCASRRQNNQPQHFGDGTRLSIL.

The rearrangement joins TRBV29-1 to TRBJ2-3, with D possibly TRBD1 on 5 matching bases. The CDR3 runs 12 residues. Germline V gene sequence: CDR1 SQVTM, CDR2 ANQGSEA. V dropped 7 bases and J dropped 6 bases, with 14 bases sitting between them. The CDR3 sequence is CSAKGGADTQYF. The CDR3, as DNA: TGCAGCGCTAAAGGTGGGGCGGATACGCAGTATTTT.

Only one count was recorded for this clone. This chain joins TRBV28 and TRBJ2-1; 7 nucleotides align to TRBD2. The CDR3 contains 15 residues. The V gene end was trimmed by 8 bases and the J gene end by 5 bases; junction bases not matched to a gene: 12. Germline V gives CDR1 MDHEN, CDR2 SYDVKM. The CDR3 DNA reads as TGTGCCAGCTTCCGGGGGGACCTAAACCACAATGAGCAGTTCTTC. This sequence encodes CASFRGDLNHNEQFF.

The rearrangement uses TRBV28 and TRBJ1-6; D gene uncertain. The germline CDR1 and CDR2 sequences are MDHEN and SYDVKM. V gave up 4 bases and J gave up 5 bases, with 3 bases separating them. The CDR3 contains 12 residues. CDR3 loop: CASSSNNSPLHF. The CDR3 DNA reads TGTGCCAGCAGTTCAAATAATTCACCCCTCCACTTT.

The chain is built from TRBV7-2 and TRBJ1-2; unclear D gene. CDR3 length: 12 residues. The V and J ends lost 7 bases and 7 bases respectively, with 13 bases between them. Per the germline V gene, CDR1 is SGHTA and CDR2 is FQGNSA. CDR3 region: CASTSSAAGYTF. The CDR3 nucleotides read TGTGCCAGCACCTCTTCCGCGGCTGGCTACACCTTC.

The chain carries TRBV7-2 and TRBJ2-1; 10 positions agree with TRBD2. The germline V gene encodes CDR1 SGHTA and CDR2 FQGNSA. V lost 5 bases and J lost 5; bases outside the gene matches: 6. The CDR3 is made up of 15 amino acids. CDR3 sequence (DNA): TGTGCCAGCAGCGGGGCTAGCGGGAGCCACAATGAGCAGTTCTTC. It encodes CASSGASGSHNEQFF.

V is TRBV11-3 and J is TRBJ2-3; possible D gene TRBD1, 6 bases. The CDR3 has 15 amino acids. Germline CDR1 SGHNT, CDR2 YENEEA. V lost 1 base and J 3 bases, leaving 11 bases between the germline ends. As DNA, the CDR3 is TGTGCCAGCAGCTTAGGGGGGCTCGGAACAGATACGCAGTATTTT. It codes for CASSLGGLGTDTQYF.

This chain joins TRBV7-2 and TRBJ2-1, with 8 positions matching TRBD2. In germline, CDR1 is SGHTA, CDR2 FQGNSA. The ends lost 1 base at V and 6 bases at J; junction bases unmatched: 14. This CDR3 has 18 residues. In DNA, the CDR3 is TGTGCCAGCAGCTTAGTCGGTTTGGCCTATGCGGGAGGCAATGAGCAGTTCTTC. This encodes CASSLVGLAYAGGNEQFF.

This clone was recorded only once. The rearrangement links TRBV5-1 to TRBJ2-1; a possible D gene is TRBD2 (6 bases). Trimming shortened V by 3 bases and J by 6 bases, and 16 bases separated the two germline ends. This CDR3 has 15 amino acids. Germline CDR1 SGHRS, CDR2 YFSETQ. For the CDR3, the DNA is TGCGCCAGCAGCTATTGGTCGACTAGTCCCAATGAGCAGTTCTTC. This gives the protein CASSYWSTSPNEQFF.

This clone has just a few counts. The V and J genes are TRBV7-3 and TRBJ1-1; a weak D match, TRBD1 (5 bases). This CDR3 has 14 residues. Trimming took off 1 base at V and 1 base at J, with 7 bases between the two ends. Germline V gene data show CDR1 as SGHTA and CDR2 as FQGTGA. In DNA, the CDR3 is TGTGCCAGCAGCTTAATCGGGGGGAACACTGAAGCTTTCTTT. This codes for CASSLIGGNTEAFF.

This clone appeared once. The V call is TRBV5-5, the J call TRBJ2-7, with D tentatively TRBD2 (6 bases). V shed 0 bases and J shed 9 bases, with 16 bases lying between them. The CDR3 runs to 14 residues. Germline V gene lookup returns CDR1 SGHKS and CDR2 YYEKEE (reference sequence). The CDR3 is CASSLAGGLGGQYF. In nucleotides, the CDR3 is TGTGCCAGCAGCTTGGCTGGCGGATTGGGGGGGCAGTACTTC.

This chain links TRBV6-5 with TRBJ2-7; tentative D call: TRBD2 (6 bases). V lost 6 bases and J 0 bases, leaving 15 bases between the germline ends. The CDR3 loop spans 15 amino acids. In germline, CDR1 is MNHEY, CDR2 SVGAGI. The CDR3 DNA reads as TGTGCCAGCAGCCGCCCGGGACTGAACTCCTACGAGCAGTACTTC. Translating gives CASSRPGLNSYEQYF.

The chain has TRBV2 and TRBJ1-1, with a possible D match to TRBD1 (5 bases). Germline CDR1 reads SNHLY; CDR2 reads FYNNEI. This CDR3 spans 14 amino acids. Trimming stripped 3 bases from V and 1 base from J, with 9 bases between. The DNA for the CDR3 is TGTGCCAGCAGTGAGGGGCGAAAGAACACTGAAGCTTTCTTT. Its translation is CASSEGRKNTEAFF.

The V and J genes are TRBV7-8 and TRBJ2-7, with D unresolved. The germline V and J ends were trimmed by 5 bases and 4 bases, with 18 bases remaining between them. Germline assignment: CDR1 SGHVS and CDR2 FQNEAQ. The CDR3 loop spans 15 amino acids. In nucleotides, the CDR3 is TGTGCCAGCAGCCCTAGTAGCCTTGTTTTTTACGAGCAGTACTTC. It translates to CASSPSSLVFYEQYF.

This clone was detected once. This CDR3 reads CAKNRGGPNNEQFF. DNA of the CDR3: TGTGCAAAAAACCGGGGGGGACCTAACAATGAGCAGTTCTTC. The chain links TRBV10-3 to TRBJ2-1; 8 nucleotides line up with TRBD2. The CDR3 is made up of 14 amino acids. Germline CDR1 ENHRY, CDR2 SYGVKD.

The DNA for the CDR3 is TGTGCCAGCACCCCCCGAGCGGGAGGGCCCAATGAGCAGTTCTTC. It specifies CASTPRAGGPNEQFF. The genes are TRBV27 and TRBJ2-1; 10 nucleotides align to TRBD2. Trimming cost V 7 bases and J 6 bases; bases outside gene matches: 9. CDR1 and CDR2 (germline): MNHEY, SMNVEV (reference sequence). CDR3 length equals 15 residues.

The chain links TRBV19 to TRBJ1-5, with TRBD1 as a possible D gene (5 bases). CDR1 is LNHDA, CDR2 SQIVND, per germline (reference sequence). Deletions cut 3 bases from V and 2 bases from J, with 14 bases between. The CDR3 totals 16 residues. The CDR3 nucleotides read TGTGCCAGTAGTATGATATGGGGCCCGGGCAATCAGCCCCAGCATTTT. It codes for CASSMIWGPGNQPQHF.

The gene calls are TRBV5-6 and TRBJ2-7, with 12 bases that match TRBD2. Trimming took 4 bases from V and 0 from J; bases not matched to a gene: 2. Germline lookup yields CDR1 SGHDT and CDR2 YYEEEE. The CDR3 loop spans 15 amino acids. For the CDR3, the DNA is TGTGCCAGCAGCCCGACTAGCGGGAGCTCCTACGAGCAGTACTTC. This sequence encodes CASSPTSGSSYEQYF.

The CDR3, as DNA: TGTGCCAGCAGCTTAGACAGGGGTAAGGGTCAGCCCCAGCATTTT. Translation gives CASSLDRGKGQPQHF. The V and J genes are TRBV7-8 and TRBJ1-5, with TRBD1 identical over 7 bases. The V gene end was trimmed by 1 base and the J gene end by 6 bases; junction bases not matched to a gene: 6. Germline CDR1 reads SGHVS; CDR2 reads FQNEAQ. The CDR3 runs to 15 residues.

The CDR3 sequence: CASASYGTGSYEQYF. The CDR3 DNA reads TGTGCCAGTGCCTCGTATGGGACAGGGTCCTACGAGCAGTACTTC. The chain combines TRBV19 with TRBJ2-7; 9 nucleotides line up with TRBD1. Germline CDR1 and CDR2: LNHDA and SQIVND (reference sequence). CDR3 length equals 15 residues. V shed 8 bases, J shed 1 base, and the junction held 9 bases outside the gene matches. Full variable domain (remainder filled in from reference TRBV19 and TRBJ2-7): DGGITQSPKYLFRKEGQNVTLSCEQNLNHDAMYWYRQDPGQGLRLIYYSQIVNDFQKGDIAEGYSVSREKKESFPLTVTSAQKNPTAFYLCASASYGTGSYEQYFGPGTRLTVT.

The chain joins TRBV9 to TRBJ1-4; TRBD1 is a possible D gene (6 bases). Trimming stripped 4 bases from V and 4 bases from J, with 11 bases between. Germline lookup yields CDR1 SGDLS and CDR2 YYNGEE. The CDR3 runs to 14 residues. CDR3: CASSTRTDNEKLFF. The CDR3 nucleotides read TGTGCCAGCAGCACCCGGACAGATAATGAAAAACTGTTTTTT.

The chain uses TRBV2 and TRBJ1-6; no clear D gene. The CDR3 is made up of 15 amino acids. V dropped 3 bases and J dropped 9 bases, with 15 bases sitting between them. Germline V gene lookup returns CDR1 SNHLY and CDR2 FYNNEI. This chain's CDR3 is CASSERAYSGSPLHF. The DNA of the CDR3 is TGTGCCAGCAGTGAGCGGGCCTATAGTGGTTCACCCCTCCACTTT.

V and J are TRBV3-1 (or the pseudogene TRBV3-2) and TRBJ2-7, with 9 bases matching TRBD2. The germline V gene has CDR1 LGHDT and CDR2 YNNKEL (reference sequence). J was trimmed by 2 bases and V by 4 bases; bases with no gene match: 3. The CDR3 spans 14 residues. This chain's CDR3 is CASSRRLAAYEQYF. The CDR3 DNA reads TGTGCCAGCAGCCGCCGACTAGCGGCCTACGAGCAGTACTTC.

This clone is a singleton in its sample. V is TRBV2 and J is TRBJ2-5, with TRBD2 matching 12 bases. V lost 5 bases to trimming and J lost 5 bases; unmatched junction nucleotides: 9. CDR3 length: 16 amino acids. Germline CDR1 and CDR2: SNHLY and FYNNEI. The CDR3 region is CASSIRLAGVSETQYF. CDR3 nucleotides: TGTGCCAGCAGTATTCGACTAGCGGGAGTGTCGGAGACCCAGTACTTC.

The chain combines TRBV27 with TRBJ1-1; D is unresolved. Trimming pared 5 bases from V and 1 base from J, leaving 8 bases between. Germline V gene lookup returns CDR1 MNHEY and CDR2 SMNVEV (reference sequence). This CDR3 is 13 amino acids long. CDR3 region: CASSLQRNTEAFF. As DNA, the CDR3 is TGTGCCAGCAGTCTACAGAGGAACACTGAAGCTTTCTTT.

The rearrangement joins TRBV6-5 to TRBJ1-2; tentative D call: TRBD1 (6 bases). The CDR3 extends over 16 amino acids. The germline V and J ends were trimmed by 2 bases and 3 bases, with 16 bases remaining between them. CDR1 is MNHEY, CDR2 SVGAGI, per germline. This CDR3 is CASSYPYRAGDYGYTF. For the CDR3, the DNA is TGTGCCAGCAGTTACCCCTACAGGGCCGGGGACTATGGCTACACCTTC.

This clone was seen only once. The chain employs TRBV24-1 and TRBJ2-1, with D possibly TRBD2 on 6 matching bases. The ends were cut back, 4 bases at V and 5 bases at J, with 11 bases in the middle. Per the germline V gene, CDR1 is KGHDR and CDR2 is SFDVKD. The CDR3 totals 14 residues. The CDR3: CATSEAGRDNEQFF. The DNA of the CDR3 is TGTGCCACCAGTGAGGCGGGACGGGACAATGAGCAGTTCTTC.

J is TRBJ2-7 and V is TRBV7-2, with 14 nucleotides matching TRBD2. With 5 bases clipped from V and 6 bases from J, the junction kept 12 bases outside the gene matches. The CDR3 is 17 amino acids. Germline-derived CDR1 and CDR2 are SGHTA and FQGNSA. CDR3 in amino acids: CASSPGTSGSRRLEQYF. The CDR3, as DNA: TGTGCCAGCAGCCCCGGGACTAGCGGGAGTAGAAGGCTCGAGCAGTACTTC.

The rearrangement uses TRBV4-3 and TRBJ1-2; D unclear. With 2 bases removed from V and 0 bases from J, the gap between germline ends came to 7 bases. CDR3 length: 14 amino acids. Germline values: CDR1 LGHNA, CDR2 YSLEER. The CDR3 DNA sequence: TGCGCCAGCAGCCAATCCATAGCTAACTATGGCTACACCTTC. Its translation is CASSQSIANYGYTF.

This rearrangement joins TRBV4-3 to TRBJ2-6; 8 nucleotides match TRBD1. The CDR3 is made up of 19 amino acids. Per the germline V gene, CDR1 is LGHNA and CDR2 is YSLEER. V gave up 1 base and J gave up 2 bases; unmatched junction bases: 10. CDR3 DNA: TGCGCCAGCAGCCAAGTTTGGGCAGGGGGCGGAACTGGGGCCAACGTCCTGACTTTC. It is translated as CASSQVWAGGGTGANVLTF.